The entry below describes one TCR beta chain. Its matching antigen is unknown. Amplification used 60 Vbeta primers and 13 Jbeta primers. Only in-frame clones appear in the TCRdb table, and some are missing; sequencing was by immunoSEQ multiplex PCR. This sample has roughly 110,000 clones, with around 78% found just once. The data are from a study of cytomegalovirus exposure and HLA in healthy donors. Study results and caveats: Usually a TCR sequence was rare, but some public TCRs were found in many donors. Information on immune exposure was restricted to one variable (CMV serostatus).

The specimen sequenced was PBMCs. This clonotype was sampled from a man aged 25-45 years in good health and CMV-seronegative.

The CDR3 DNA reads as TGTGCCAGTAGTATCCCTCGCGGTAACACTGAAGCTTTCTTT. Protein sequence: CASSIPRGNTEAFF. The chain carries TRBV19 and TRBJ1-1; D unresolved. CDR3 length: 14 residues. Germline values: CDR1 LNHDA, CDR2 SQIVND (reference sequence). V lost 3 bases, J lost 2 bases, and 10 bases lay in between. The whole variable domain, remainder taken from reference TRBV19 and TRBJ1-1, is DGGITQSPKYLFRKEGQNVTLSCEQNLNHDAMYWYRQDPGQGLRLIYYSQIVNDFQKGDIAEGYSVSREKKESFPLTVTSAQKNPTAFYLCASSIPRGNTEAFFGQGTRLTVV.